This is a list of T cell receptor beta chains from one sample in a study of blood T cell repertoires in COVID-19. Measured with immunoSEQ multiplex PCR; TCRdb has only the in-frame clones, and not every one. Among approximately 280,000 clones, 75% to 95% were seen once, and the ten largest hold 6% to 7%. The source material was peripheral blood. These receptors came from a woman younger than 45 with COVID-19, enrolled during active disease. CDR3s include the opening cysteine and the closing phenylalanine or tryptophan. A D gene is named only where the DNA matches it firmly.

TRBV9 | TRBD2 | CASSVEGGSSGSLGTQYF
TRBV18 | TRBD1 | CASSPDRGQDGNTIYF
TRBV7-2 | NA | CASSFLGRDFSAFF
TRBV5-1 | NA | CASSLDGSSYNSPLHF
TRBV12-3/TRBV12-4 | NA | CASSLSSVMPQHF
TRBV24-1 | NA | CATSDSDRPYGYTF
TRBV7-8 | NA | CASSFGAGYTF
TRBV6-5 | NA | CASSRLSGNYGYTF
TRBV28 | TRBD2 | CASSVLAGVPPDTQYF
TRBV11-2 | TRBD1 | CASSSPGRQGQPQHF
TRBV19 | TRBD1 | CASTGTGNSIEQFF
TRBV5-8 | NA | CASSWYSSSDTEAFF
TRBV14 | TRBD2 | CASSQDAPLAGVSNEQFF
TRBV6-5 | TRBD1 | CASGGTGHNYGYTF
TRBV27 | TRBD1 | CASSSLQGAPTDTQYF
TRBV14 | TRBD2 | CASSNGLAGFYEQYF
TRBV11-2 | NA | CASSLGGGLDTQYF
TRBV4-2 | NA | CASSQRGTYEQYF
TRBV29-1 | NA | CSVASGFGYTF
TRBV2 | NA | CASRALAYEQYF
TRBV2 | TRBD1 | CASSPGQGEHIQYF
TRBV6-5 | NA | CASSYSSRAGTDTQYF
TRBV4-3 | TRBD1 | CASSRLGQANEKLFF
TRBV11-2 | NA | CASSPRRTGPPQETQYF
TRBV11-2 | TRBD1 | CASSSLDRGTYEQYF
TRBV7-9 | NA | CASSAGRPDQPQHF